A single sample gave rise to the 26 T cell receptor beta chains below, sequenced in a study of cytomegalovirus exposure and HLA in healthy donors. Clones were sequenced by immunoSEQ multiplex PCR, and TCRdb holds only the in-frame ones, with some missing. Altogether roughly 200,000 clones are present, more than 65% being singletons, with the ten largest covering about 3%. The sample was PBMCs. The receptors stem from a woman aged 18 to 35 in good health and CMV-seropositive.

The rearrangement uses TRBV7-9 and TRBJ1-2; no definite D call. The ends were cut back, 1 base at V and 7 bases at J, with 16 bases in the middle. The germline V gene has CDR1 SEHNR and CDR2 FQNEAQ (reference sequence). The CDR3 length is 15 residues. For the CDR3, the DNA is TGTGCCAGCAGCTTAGTGGAGGGCAGAGGATTTGGCTACACCTTC. It translates to CASSLVEGRGFGYTF. Full variable domain (remainder filled in from reference TRBV7-9 and TRBJ1-2): DTGVSQNPRHKITKRGQNVTFRCDPISEHNRLYWYRQTLGQGPEFLTYFQNEAQLEKSRLLSDRFSAERPKGSFSTLEIQRTEQGDSAMYLCASSLVEGRGFGYTFGSGTRLTVV.

The V call is TRBV5-1, the J call TRBJ1-4, with a tentative D call TRBD1 (6 bases). Germline V lookup: CDR1 SGHRS, CDR2 YFSETQ. This CDR3 comprises 16 residues. V was shortened by 4 bases and J by 3 bases, with 16 bases between the two germline ends. For the CDR3, the DNA is TGCGCCAGCAGCGAATCAGGGGCGAAGGCTAATGAAAAACTGTTTTTT. This codes for CASSESGAKANEKLFF.

The rearrangement uses TRBV7-9 and TRBJ2-2; D uncertain. The CDR3 sequence is 14 residues long. V gave up 6 bases and J gave up 4 bases, with 12 bases separating them. CDR1 is SEHNR and CDR2 is FQNEAQ in the germline V gene (reference sequence). As DNA, the CDR3 is TGTGCCAGCAGGATCGTAGTAGCCACCGGGGAGCTGTTTTTT. Protein product: CASRIVVATGELFF.

The V and J genes are TRBV2 and TRBJ1-1, with D tentatively TRBD1 (5 bases). Trimming took 0 bases from V and 6 from J, leaving 17 bases between them. Per germline, CDR1 SNHLY and CDR2 FYNNEI. The CDR3 sequence is 16 residues long. The CDR3 loop reads CASSEAPFQGWPEAFF. The CDR3 DNA is TGTGCCAGCAGTGAAGCCCCATTCCAGGGTTGGCCTGAAGCTTTCTTT.

The rearrangement joins TRBV14 to TRBJ2-1, with TRBD1 matching over 10 bases. Germline CDR1 SGHDN, CDR2 FVKESK. CDR3 length: 15 amino acids. V was pared by 9 bases and J by 6 bases, with 11 bases of the junction left unmatched. In nucleotides, the CDR3 is TGTGCCAGATTACCAGGGACAGGGGAAGGCAATGAGCAGTTCTTC. This sequence encodes CARLPGTGEGNEQFF.

V usage is TRBV10-1 and J usage is TRBJ1-4; D possibly corresponds to TRBD1 (5 bases). Germline CDR1 WNHNN, CDR2 SYGVQD (reference sequence). Trimming cost V 2 bases and J 10 bases, with 20 bases left between them. CDR3 length equals 16 residues. CDR3 DNA: TGCGCCAGCAGTGAGGTCCCAGGGCAGGATTTCGGAAAACTGTTTTTT. Protein product: CASSEVPGQDFGKLFF.

The rearrangement links TRBV9 to TRBJ1-2; TRBD1 is a possible D gene (6 bases). Deletions cut 4 bases from V and 5 bases from J, with 21 bases between. The CDR3 totals 16 residues. Germline values: CDR1 SGDLS, CDR2 YYNGEE. CDR3 nucleotides: TGTGCCAGCAGCCCCACAGGGACACGGATGACTTATGGCTACACCTTC. Its protein product is CASSPTGTRMTYGYTF.

The J gene is TRBJ2-3, the V gene TRBV9; a possible D gene is TRBD2 (6 bases). Deletions cut 6 bases from V and 0 bases from J, with 8 bases between. From germline, CDR1 is SGDLS and CDR2 YYNGEE. There are 13 residues in the CDR3. CDR3 DNA: TGTGCCAGCACTCGGGGGAGCACAGATACGCAGTATTTT. It is translated as CASTRGSTDTQYF.

The chain joins TRBV7-3 to TRBJ2-3, with TRBD1 matching 8 bases. Germline-derived CDR1 and CDR2 are SGHTA and FQGTGA. The CDR3 has 14 residues. V lost 4 bases to trimming and J lost 1 base; unmatched junction nucleotides: 1. The CDR3 is CASSSGGGTDTQYF. The CDR3 DNA is TGTGCCAGCAGCTCAGGGGGCGGCACAGATACGCAGTATTTT.

V and J are TRBV4-1 and TRBJ2-1; D is undetermined. CDR1 and CDR2 (germline): MGHRA, YSYEKL. CDR3 length: 17 amino acids. Trimming took 2 bases from V and 0 from J, leaving 14 bases between them. The CDR3 DNA sequence: TGCGCCAGCAGCCAAATCCTTCGGGTGAGCTCCTACAATGAGCAGTTCTTC. It yields the protein CASSQILRVSSYNEQFF.

The rearrangement joins TRBV5-1 to TRBJ2-7; unclear D gene. Looked up from germline, CDR1 is SGHRS and CDR2 is YFSETQ. V lost 3 bases to trimming and J lost 7 bases, with 14 bases between them. This CDR3 is 13 amino acids long. The CDR3 is CASSWRRSEEQYF. The CDR3 nucleotides are TGCGCCAGCAGCTGGCGACGAAGCGAAGAGCAGTACTTC. Full variable domain (outside the CDR3, taken from reference TRBV5-1 and TRBJ2-7): KAGVTQTPRYLIKTRGQQVTLSCSPISGHRSVSWYQQTPGQGLQFLFEYFSETQRNKGNFPGRFSGRQFSNSRSEMNVSTLELGDSALYLCASSWRRSEEQYFGPGTRLTVT.

V and J are TRBV10-3 and TRBJ1-2, with 7 nucleotides matching TRBD1. The CDR3 is 13 amino acids. The germline gives CDR1 ENHRY, CDR2 SYGVKD. The trim removed 6 bases at V and 1 base at J, leaving 2 bases unmatched. DNA for the CDR3: TGTGCCATCAGAACAGGGGTTAACTATGGCTACACCTTC. This encodes CAIRTGVNYGYTF.

This clone was observed a handful of times. The chain combines TRBV6-6 with TRBJ1-5; a possible D gene is TRBD1 (6 bases). CDR1 MNHNY and CDR2 SVGAGI come from the germline V gene (reference sequence). With 5 bases removed from V and 7 bases from J, the gap between germline ends came to 18 bases. The length of the CDR3 is 15 residues. The CDR3 DNA reads as TGTGCCAGCAGTGCTACCGGGACAAAGGACCAGCCCCAGCATTTT. Protein sequence: CASSATGTKDQPQHF.

The J gene is TRBJ2-7, the V gene TRBV7-2, with D possibly being TRBD1 (6 bases). Between the trimmed V and J ends, which lost 2 bases and 1 base, there was a span of 18 bases. CDR3 length equals 17 residues. Looked up from germline, CDR1 is SGHTA and CDR2 is FQGNSA. The CDR3 sequence: CASSLSSARGESYEQYF. In DNA, the CDR3 is TGTGCCAGCAGCTTATCATCGGCCAGGGGTGAATCCTACGAGCAGTACTTC.

V is TRBV6-6 and J is TRBJ1-5; D unclear. Trimming removed 4 bases at V and 7 bases at J, with 20 bases between. The CDR3 contains 16 residues. The V gene's germline CDR1 is MNHNY and CDR2 SVGAGI (reference sequence). As DNA, the CDR3 is TGTGCCAGCAGTTCCTCAGCCGGGAAGCGGCCACAGCCCCAGCATTTT. This gives the protein CASSSSAGKRPQPQHF.

The chain recombines TRBV11-2 with TRBJ1-1; D ambiguous. The CDR3 extends over 12 amino acids. CDR1 is SGHAT, CDR2 FQNNGV, per germline. V lost 2 bases to trimming and J lost 7 bases, with 8 bases between them. The CDR3 DNA reads as TGTGCCAGCAGCTTACCCCTCCGTGAAGCTTTCTTT. The encoded protein is CASSLPLREAFF.

This clone appeared many times. The J gene is TRBJ2-3, the V gene TRBV5-1; TRBD1 agrees at 7 bases. CDR1 SGHRS and CDR2 YFSETQ come from the germline V gene. The CDR3 loop spans 16 amino acids. V lost 0 bases, J lost 5 bases, and 9 bases stayed unmatched. Written as DNA, the CDR3 is TGCGCCAGCAGCTTGGCCCCGACAGGGCTCGGAGATACGCAGTATTTT. It encodes CASSLAPTGLGDTQYF.

This clone occurred a few times. The chain is built from TRBV19 and TRBJ1-1; 9 bases align to TRBD1. CDR3 size: 14 residues. Trimming took 4 bases from V and 3 from J; bases not matched to a gene: 3. Germline V lookup: CDR1 LNHDA, CDR2 SQIVND (reference sequence). CDR3 nucleotides: TGTGCCAGTAGTACACAGGGGGCTTACACTGAAGCTTTCTTT. It translates to CASSTQGAYTEAFF.

The CDR3 is CARRTGRNTEAFF. The CDR3 nucleotides read TGTGCCAGAAGGACAGGGAGGAACACTGAAGCTTTCTTT. The chain couples TRBV2 to TRBJ1-1; 8 bases agree with TRBD1. The CDR3 contains 13 residues. The trim removed 9 bases at V and 1 base at J, leaving 4 bases unmatched. CDR1 is SNHLY and CDR2 is FYNNEI in the germline V gene.

This CDR3 reads CASSVAGGVDTQYF. The CDR3 DNA reads as TGTGCCAGCAGTGTAGCGGGGGGGGTAGATACGCAGTATTTT. The chain links TRBV6-1 to TRBJ2-3, with TRBD2 matching 11 bases. Germline CDR1 reads MNHNS; CDR2 reads SASEGT. V shed 4 bases and J 5 bases; nucleotides not matched to a gene: 2. The CDR3 sequence is 14 residues long.

The V and J genes are TRBV4-1 and TRBJ1-5; D is perhaps TRBD1 (6 bases). There are 17 residues in the CDR3. V was shortened by 3 bases and J by 1 base, with 16 bases between the two germline ends. Germline CDR1 MGHRA, CDR2 YSYEKL. In DNA, the CDR3 is TGCGCCAGCAGCCAGTATTTATCAGGGGAAAGCAATCAGCCCCAGCATTTT. This gives the protein CASSQYLSGESNQPQHF.

This clone was seen only once. V is TRBV14 and J is TRBJ1-2; the match to TRBD1 covers 8 bases. The ends lost 4 bases at V and 6 bases at J; junction bases unmatched: 1. Germline V gene sequence: CDR1 SGHDN, CDR2 FVKESK. This CDR3 region has 12 residues. As DNA, the CDR3 is TGTGCCAGCAGCCTACAGGGGGATGGCTACACCTTC. As protein: CASSLQGDGYTF.

The chain links TRBV4-1 to TRBJ1-4; 7 nucleotides agree with TRBD1. V lost 4 bases and J lost 7; bases outside the gene matches: 15. The CDR3 totals 17 residues. Germline V gene sequence: CDR1 MGHRA, CDR2 YSYEKL. The CDR3 coding sequence is TGCGCCAGCAGCCTAGAGGTACAGGGGCGGTTTGGTGAAAAACTGTTTTTT. Protein product: CASSLEVQGRFGEKLFF.

The V and J genes are TRBV5-6 and TRBJ1-1; no definite D call. Looked up from germline, CDR1 is SGHDT and CDR2 is YYEEEE. V gave up 0 bases and J gave up 1 base, with 7 bases separating them. This CDR3 contains 14 residues. Here the CDR3 reads CASSLGGPNTEAFF. In nucleotides, the CDR3 is TGTGCCAGCAGCTTGGGCGGCCCGAACACTGAAGCTTTCTTT. Full variable domain (rest looked up from reference TRBV5-6 and TRBJ1-1): DAGVTQSPTHLIKTRGQQVTLRCSPKSGHDTVSWYQQALGQGPQFIFQYYEEEERQRGNFPDRFSGHQFPNYSSELNVNALLLGDSALYLCASSLGGPNTEAFFGQGTRLTVV.

The V and J genes are TRBV4-3 and TRBJ1-6; D is unclear. Germline values: CDR1 LGHNA, CDR2 YSLEER. V was shortened by 1 base and J by 1 base, with 5 bases between the two germline ends. The length of the CDR3 is 15 residues. The CDR3 region is CASSQGGSYNSPLHF. CDR3 nucleotides: TGCGCCAGCAGCCAAGGAGGATCCTATAATTCACCCCTCCACTTT.

This clone was seen a single time. The genes are TRBV7-2 and TRBJ2-3; 9 bases line up with TRBD2. Trimming removed 1 base from V and 2 bases from J; junction bases left unmatched: 7. This CDR3 is 17 amino acids long. Germline lookup yields CDR1 SGHTA and CDR2 FQGNSA. The CDR3 loop reads CASSLDAAGGFTDTQYF. For the CDR3, the DNA is TGTGCCAGCAGCTTAGACGCAGCGGGGGGTTTCACAGATACGCAGTATTTT.